This TCR beta chain is drawn from a study of control samples from healthy donors and cancer patients. V shed 2 bases, J shed 1 base, and the junction held 4 bases outside the gene matches. This CDR3 is 16 amino acids long. The germline V gene has CDR1 LNHDA and CDR2 SQIVND (reference sequence). TCRdb's copy holds only in-frame clones and misses some; the assay was immunoSEQ multiplex PCR. This table has some 130,000 clones, about nine tenths appearing once. The specimen sequenced was blood. The chain combines TRBV19 with TRBJ1-5; 8 bases map to TRBD1. The TCR sequence derives from a man aged 40-49 years in good health. The DNA of the CDR3 is TGTGCCAGTAGTATAACAGGGGGGGGGAGCAATCAGCCCCAGCATTTT. As protein: CASSITGGGSNQPQHF.